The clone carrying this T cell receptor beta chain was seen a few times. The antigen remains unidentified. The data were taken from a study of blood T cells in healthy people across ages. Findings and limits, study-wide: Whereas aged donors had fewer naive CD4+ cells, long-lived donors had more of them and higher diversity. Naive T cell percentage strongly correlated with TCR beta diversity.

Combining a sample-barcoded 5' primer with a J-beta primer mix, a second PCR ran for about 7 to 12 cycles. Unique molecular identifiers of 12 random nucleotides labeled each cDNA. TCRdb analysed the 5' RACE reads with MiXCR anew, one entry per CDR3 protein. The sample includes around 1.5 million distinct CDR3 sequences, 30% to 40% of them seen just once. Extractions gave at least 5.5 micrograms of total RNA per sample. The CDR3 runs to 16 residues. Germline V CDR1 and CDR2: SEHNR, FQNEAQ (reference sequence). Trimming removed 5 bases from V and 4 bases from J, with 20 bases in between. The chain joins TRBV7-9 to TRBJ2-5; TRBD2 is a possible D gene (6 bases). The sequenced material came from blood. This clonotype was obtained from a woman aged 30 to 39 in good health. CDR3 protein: CASSASGQGGRETQYF. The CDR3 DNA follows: TGTGCCAGCAGCGCCTCGGGGCAGGGAGGTAGAGAGACCCAGTACTTC. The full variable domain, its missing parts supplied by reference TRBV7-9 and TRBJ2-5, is DTGVSQNPRHKITKRGQNVTFRCDPISEHNRLYWYRQTLGQGPEFLTYFQNEAQLEKSRLLSDRFSAERPKGSFSTLEIQRTEQGDSAMYLCASSASGQGGRETQYFGPGTRLLVL.